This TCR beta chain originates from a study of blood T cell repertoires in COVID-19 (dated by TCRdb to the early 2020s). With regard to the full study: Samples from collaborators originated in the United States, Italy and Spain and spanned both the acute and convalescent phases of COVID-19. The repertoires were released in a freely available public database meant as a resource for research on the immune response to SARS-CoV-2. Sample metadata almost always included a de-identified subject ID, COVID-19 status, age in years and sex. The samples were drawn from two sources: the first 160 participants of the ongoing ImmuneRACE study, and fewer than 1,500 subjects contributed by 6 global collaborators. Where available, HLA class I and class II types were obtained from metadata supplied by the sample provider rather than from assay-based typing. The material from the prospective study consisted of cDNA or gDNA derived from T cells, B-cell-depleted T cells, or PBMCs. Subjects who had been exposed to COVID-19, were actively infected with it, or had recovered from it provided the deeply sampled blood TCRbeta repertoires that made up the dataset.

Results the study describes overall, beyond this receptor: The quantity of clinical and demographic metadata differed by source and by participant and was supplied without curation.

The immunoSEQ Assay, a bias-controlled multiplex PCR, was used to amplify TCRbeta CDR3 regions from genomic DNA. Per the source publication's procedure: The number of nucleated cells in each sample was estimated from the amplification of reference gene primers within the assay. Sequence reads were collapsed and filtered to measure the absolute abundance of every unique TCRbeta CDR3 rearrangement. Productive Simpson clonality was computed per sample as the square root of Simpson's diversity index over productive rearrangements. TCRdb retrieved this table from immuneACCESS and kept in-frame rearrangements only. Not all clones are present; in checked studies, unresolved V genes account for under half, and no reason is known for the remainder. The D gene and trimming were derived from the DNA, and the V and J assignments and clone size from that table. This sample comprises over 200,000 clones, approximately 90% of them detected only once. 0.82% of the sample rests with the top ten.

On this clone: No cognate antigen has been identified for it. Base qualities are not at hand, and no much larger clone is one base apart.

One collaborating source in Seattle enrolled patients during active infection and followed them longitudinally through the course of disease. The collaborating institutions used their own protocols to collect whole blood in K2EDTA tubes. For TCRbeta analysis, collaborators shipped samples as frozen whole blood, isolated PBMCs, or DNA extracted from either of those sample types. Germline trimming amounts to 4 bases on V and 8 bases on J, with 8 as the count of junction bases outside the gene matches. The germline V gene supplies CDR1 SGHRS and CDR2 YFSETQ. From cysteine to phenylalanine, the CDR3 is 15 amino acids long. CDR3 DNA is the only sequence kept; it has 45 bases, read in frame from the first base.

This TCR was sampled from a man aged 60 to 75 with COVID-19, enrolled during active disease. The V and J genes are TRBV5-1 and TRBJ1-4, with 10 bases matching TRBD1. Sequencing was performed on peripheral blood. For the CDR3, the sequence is CASSPGQGVYEKLFF. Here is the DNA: TGCGCCAGCAGCCCCGGACAGGGGGTGTACGAAAAACTGTTTTTT.